The 8 T cell receptor beta chains in this list originate from one sample, sequenced in a study of T-cell memory formation after mild COVID-19 (dated by TCRdb to about 2021). The library was made by 5' RACE. Sequencer: Illumina NovaSeq 6000. TCRdb reran the public reads through fastp at Q25 and MiXCR, keeping productive beta chains. Here each entry gathers all rows of one CDR3 protein and keeps the most common genes and DNA. The sample data list 250,000 to 300,000 distinct CDR3 sequences, and about 17% of these were observed just once. The top ten constitute more than 20% of the sample. Sequenced input: PBMCs or a T cell subset sorted from them (not recorded which). These receptors were collected from a man between 18 and 35 years old who had mild COVID-19 (a few samples of this study predate the infection). The sample titles of this study are shuffled in the database, so cell type and time point are left out; the donor was told from shared clones.

This clonotype was found a few times. V and J are TRBV4-2 and TRBJ2-5; TRBD2 agrees at 12 bases. This CDR3 has 17 amino acids. Unmatched junction bases numbered 4, after V lost 2 bases and J lost 0 bases. Per germline, CDR1 LGHNA and CDR2 YNFKEQ. CDR3 sequence (DNA): TGTGCCAGCAGCCAACTGGGGACTAGCGGGTACCAAGAGACCCAGTACTTC. Translation gives CASSQLGTSGYQETQYF.

At least ten counts were recorded for this clonotype. This chain links TRBV19 with TRBJ2-3; 13 nucleotides match TRBD2. This CDR3 has 16 amino acids. Germline V gene sequence: CDR1 LNHDA, CDR2 SQIVND (reference sequence). Trimming at V came to 5 bases and at J to 2 bases, leaving 4 bases not matched to a gene. The CDR3 spells CASSRLAGGLTDTQYF. The CDR3 region has the DNA TGTGCCAGTAGTCGACTAGCGGGGGGCCTCACAGATACGCAGTATTTT.

This chain links TRBV6-5 with TRBJ2-5; D might be TRBD2 (6 bases). Germline CDR1 is MNHEY and CDR2 is SVGAGI. The V end was cut by 6 bases, the J end by 4 bases, with 15 bases between. This CDR3 spans 14 amino acids. As DNA, the CDR3 is TGTGCCAGCAGGGTCAGACTAGGTCTAGAGACCCAGTACTTC. It encodes CASRVRLGLETQYF.

This clonotype appeared many times. This chain connects TRBV5-1 to TRBJ2-1; perhaps TRBD2 as D (5 bases). CDR1 is SGHRS and CDR2 is YFSETQ in the germline V gene. The germline V and J ends were trimmed by 2 bases and 3 bases, with 12 bases remaining between them. The CDR3 sequence is 15 residues long. The CDR3 region has the DNA TGCGCCAGCAGCTTTGAGGGTGTGGGCTACAATGAGCAGTTCTTC. This sequence encodes CASSFEGVGYNEQFF.

Ten or more counts support this clonotype. This chain links TRBV6-5 with TRBJ1-1, with a possible D match to TRBD1 (6 bases). The CDR3 contains 14 residues. Germline CDR1 reads MNHEY; CDR2 reads SVGAGI. Trimming left V 1 base short and J 6 bases short, with 12 bases between. The CDR3 DNA reads TGTGCCAGCAGTTACTGGGGGGGCAGCGCTGAAGCTTTCTTT. Amino acid sequence: CASSYWGGSAEAFF.

Concerning this clonotype: A read error is possible here, since a much larger clone lies one base away. The chain is built from TRBV7-6 and TRBJ2-7; 10 bases are shared with TRBD1. CDR3 length equals 14 residues. The germline V gene has CDR1 SGHVS and CDR2 FNYEAQ. The DNA of the CDR3 is TGTGACAGCAGCCGGGACAGGGGCAGTGGAGAGCAGTACGTC. It translates to CDSSRDRGSGEQYV.

This clonotype was seen more than once but under ten times. This chain connects TRBV24-1 to TRBJ2-3; D not resolved. Germline CDR1 and CDR2: KGHDR and SFDVKD. Deletions cut 7 bases from V and 4 bases from J, with 5 bases between. The CDR3 is made up of 11 amino acids. CDR3 sequence: CATSSADTQYF. The CDR3 DNA reads as TGTGCCACCAGCTCAGCAGATACGCAGTATTTT.

This clonotype was detected a few times. V gene TRBV20-1 combines with J gene TRBJ2-7, with 9 bases lining up with TRBD1. V gave up 5 bases and J gave up 2 bases; unmatched junction bases: 7. Germline V CDR1 and CDR2: DFQATT, SNEGSKA (reference sequence). This CDR3 contains 14 residues. The CDR3 DNA reads TGCAGTGCTTCCGGACAGGGGAACACCTACGAGCAGTACTTC. As protein: CSASGQGNTYEQYF.